The next 23 T cell receptor beta chains were all read from a single sample in a study of T-cell reconstitution after alpha-beta-depleted transplantation in children. Unique molecular identifiers were incorporated during preparation of the TCRbeta library. TCRdb re-analysed the PCR reads in MiXCR, keeping a single row per CDR3 protein. The profile shows more than 200,000 distinct CDR3 sequences, over 20% of them singletons. Sample: PBMCs, taken before TCRalphabeta/CD19-depleted stem cell transplant. The receptor source for this set is a girl aged 2-10 years with Fanconi anemia, due to receive a stem cell transplant.

The chain uses TRBV20-1 and TRBJ2-3; TRBD2 matches at 11 bases. Losses at the gene ends were 5 bases for V and 1 base for J; bases not matched to a gene: 8. CDR1 is DFQATT, CDR2 SNEGSKA, per germline (reference sequence). The CDR3 length is 16 residues. CDR3 bases: TGCAGTGCTGGCGATCTAGCGGGGGGCGGCACAGATACGCAGTATTTT. Its protein is CSAGDLAGGGTDTQYF.

V is TRBV3-1 and J is TRBJ2-5, with D maybe TRBD2 (6 bases). V was shortened by 8 bases and J by 2 bases, with 15 bases between the two germline ends. Germline CDR1 is LGHDT and CDR2 is YNNKEL (reference sequence). The CDR3 consists of 14 residues. CDR3 protein: CASVPTGTQETQYF. The CDR3 coding sequence is TGTGCCAGCGTGCCAACCGGGACTCAAGAGACCCAGTACTTC.

This clonotype was observed at least ten times. V and J are TRBV20-1 and TRBJ2-7; weak D call: TRBD2 (6 bases). The CDR3 has 14 amino acids. Germline values: CDR1 DFQATT, CDR2 SNEGSKA (reference sequence). V was shortened by 5 bases and J by 3 bases, with 17 bases between the two germline ends. CDR3 region: CSAAPTGEVYEQYF. CDR3 in DNA: TGCAGTGCTGCGCCTACGGGGGAAGTCTACGAGCAGTACTTC.

The gene calls are TRBV28 and TRBJ2-7; D unresolved. Trimming left V 3 bases short and J 1 base short, with 7 bases between. The length of the CDR3 is 13 residues. Per germline, CDR1 MDHEN and CDR2 SYDVKM. The CDR3 bases are TGTGCCAGCAGTTTGGGCCCGTCCTACGAGCAGTACTTC. Protein sequence: CASSLGPSYEQYF.

The rearrangement joins TRBV29-1 to TRBJ2-3; weak D call: TRBD1 (5 bases). With 3 bases removed from V and 9 bases from J, the gap between germline ends came to 16 bases. The germline gives CDR1 SQVTM, CDR2 ANQGSEA. The CDR3 extends over 13 amino acids. The DNA of the CDR3 is TGCAGCGTTGACCCTTTGGGGCAGGTCACGCAGTATTTT. Amino acid sequence: CSVDPLGQVTQYF.

This chain links TRBV4-2 with TRBJ2-1; TRBD1 agrees at 8 bases. Germline V gene sequence: CDR1 LGHNA, CDR2 YNFKEQ. The V gene end was trimmed by 10 bases and the J gene end by 6 bases; junction bases not matched to a gene: 2. The CDR3 is 11 amino acids. The CDR3 DNA sequence: TGTGCCACCACAGGGGGCAATGAGCAGTTCTTC. Residues: CATTGGNEQFF.

CDR3 loop: CASSQEEVDPYEQYF. CDR3 sequence (DNA): TGCGCCAGCAGCCAAGAGGAGGTTGACCCCTACGAGCAGTACTTC. The chain links TRBV4-1 to TRBJ2-7; tentatively, D is TRBD2 (5 bases). CDR1 and CDR2 from the germline V gene are MGHRA and YSYEKL. V lost 0 bases and J lost 2, with 11 bases in between. CDR3 length: 15 residues.

V gene TRBV6-5 combines with J gene TRBJ2-7; D is ambiguous. This CDR3 contains 12 residues. CDR1 MNHEY and CDR2 SVGAGI come from the germline V gene. Trimming removed 7 bases at V and 2 bases at J, with 9 bases between. The CDR3 is CASISTTYEQYF. For the CDR3, the DNA is TGTGCCAGCATCAGCACCACCTACGAGCAGTACTTC.

This chain uses TRBV7-2 with TRBJ2-3; 8 nucleotides align to TRBD2. Germline values: CDR1 SGHTA, CDR2 FQGNSA. The CDR3 is made up of 15 amino acids. Trimming removed 1 base from V and 6 bases from J; junction bases left unmatched: 6. In DNA, the CDR3 is TGTGCCAGCAGCTTAGGGGGCGGGGGGATGGATACGCAGTATTTT. Amino acids: CASSLGGGGMDTQYF.

The chain is built from TRBV6-1 and TRBJ2-2; perhaps D is TRBD1 or TRBD2 (6 bases each). V lost 5 bases and J 2 bases, leaving 15 bases between the germline ends. The CDR3 covers 16 residues. Germline values: CDR1 MNHNS, CDR2 SASEGT. The CDR3 loop reads CASSSIRGVNTGELFF. CDR3 nucleotides: TGTGCCAGCAGTAGTATAAGGGGGGTTAACACCGGGGAGCTGTTTTTT.

This clonotype was seen a handful of times. V is TRBV20-1 and J is TRBJ1-6; 8 bases are shared with TRBD1. V gave up 2 bases and J gave up 10 bases; unmatched junction bases: 7. The V gene's germline CDR1 is DFQATT and CDR2 SNEGSKA (reference sequence). The length of the CDR3 is 14 residues. Written as DNA, the CDR3 is TGCAGTGCTAGAATAGGACAGGGCGGATCACCCCTCCACTTT. It translates to CSARIGQGGSPLHF.

This clonotype was observed a few times. CDR3 coding DNA: TGTGCCAGCAGCTTCGGGGACATCCCTAGCACAGATACGCAGTATTTT. Its translation: CASSFGDIPSTDTQYF. V usage is TRBV11-2 and J usage is TRBJ2-3, with D perhaps matching TRBD1 (6 bases). Germline assignment: CDR1 SGHAT and CDR2 FQNNGV. The CDR3 is 16 residues long. V was shortened by 3 bases and J by 0 bases, with 13 bases between the two germline ends.

The rearrangement links TRBV27 to TRBJ2-7; TRBD2 agrees at 8 bases. Germline assignment: CDR1 MNHEY and CDR2 SMNVEV (reference sequence). V shed 3 bases and J 4 bases; nucleotides not matched to a gene: 5. The CDR3 extends over 14 amino acids. The CDR3 sequence: CASSFRGGAYEQYF. CDR3 coding DNA: TGTGCCAGCAGTTTTCGGGGGGGCGCGTACGAGCAGTACTTC.

The chain uses TRBV5-1 and TRBJ2-1, with D uncertain. The germline gives CDR1 SGHRS, CDR2 YFSETQ. The CDR3 consists of 14 residues. The V gene lost 4 bases and the J gene lost 6 bases, with 14 bases spanning the gap. CDR3 in DNA: TGCGCCAGCAGCGGGTCGGTCGCAGCCAATGAGCAGTTCTTC. Translating gives CASSGSVAANEQFF.

In its sample, this clonotype was seen a few times. Here the CDR3 reads CASSRLAAYEQYF. Here the CDR3 DNA reads TGTGCCAGCAGCCGACTAGCGGCCTACGAGCAGTACTTC. V is TRBV7-6 and J is TRBJ2-7; 9 bases line up with TRBD2. Germline CDR1 reads SGHVS; CDR2 reads FNYEAQ. Trimming removed 5 bases from V and 2 bases from J; junction bases left unmatched: 1. The CDR3 sequence is 13 residues long.

This clonotype has more than one count but fewer than ten. The chain has TRBV19 and TRBJ2-7, with 14 bases aligning to TRBD2. The V gene end was trimmed by 5 bases and the J gene end by 2 bases; junction bases not matched to a gene: 5. Germline CDR1 and CDR2: LNHDA and SQIVND (reference sequence). CDR3 size: 16 residues. CDR3 in DNA: TGTGCCAGTAGTCCGAGGACTAGCGGGAGGCCCTACGAGCAGTACTTC. Protein product: CASSPRTSGRPYEQYF. Variable domain in full (rest from reference TRBV19 and TRBJ2-7): DGGITQSPKYLFRKEGQNVTLSCEQNLNHDAMYWYRQDPGQGLRLIYYSQIVNDFQKGDIAEGYSVSREKKESFPLTVTSAQKNPTAFYLCASSPRTSGRPYEQYFGPGTRLTVT.

The chain has TRBV28 and TRBJ2-5, with a tentative D call TRBD1 (7 bases). The CDR3 consists of 15 residues. The germline V gene has CDR1 MDHEN and CDR2 SYDVKM. Trimming removed 7 bases at V and 2 bases at J, with 17 bases between. The CDR3 loop is CASKIGGDSQETQYF. CDR3 bases: TGTGCCAGCAAAATAGGCGGGGACAGTCAAGAGACCCAGTACTTC.

The rearrangement uses TRBV7-6 and TRBJ2-5; tentatively, D is TRBD1 (6 bases). Trimming stripped 1 base from V and 5 bases from J, with 17 bases between. Germline CDR1 reads SGHVS; CDR2 reads FNYEAQ. CDR3 length equals 16 residues. The CDR3 DNA reads as TGTGCCAGCAGCTTAGTCGCACTACCGAGGGGGGAGACCCAGTACTTC. This gives the protein CASSLVALPRGETQYF.

This clonotype was counted at least ten times. The rearrangement links TRBV29-1 to TRBJ2-7; the D gene is possibly TRBD1 (5 bases). Trimming removed 3 bases at V and 4 bases at J, with 10 bases between. This CDR3 is built from 12 residues. CDR1 is SQVTM, CDR2 ANQGSEA, per germline. The CDR3 coding sequence is TGCAGCGTTGAGCTCCAGGGTTACGAGCAGTACTTC. Translation: CSVELQGYEQYF.

This clonotype occurred many times. The chain links TRBV5-1 to TRBJ2-7; 9 bases line up with TRBD1. The CDR3 consists of 15 residues. Germline values: CDR1 SGHRS, CDR2 YFSETQ. V lost 0 bases to trimming and J lost 3 bases; unmatched junction nucleotides: 4. CDR3 nucleotide sequence: TGCGCCAGCAGCTTGGGGACAGGGGAGATCTACGAGCAGTACTTC. It translates to CASSLGTGEIYEQYF.

This clonotype appeared many times. The chain carries TRBV29-1 and TRBJ2-5; D perhaps matches TRBD2 (7 bases). Between the trimmed V and J ends, which lost 3 bases and 5 bases, there was a span of 16 bases. The CDR3 length is 14 residues. CDR1 and CDR2 from the germline V gene are SQVTM and ANQGSEA. CDR3 DNA: TGCAGCGTTGATAGAGCGGGAAGGGGGGAGACCCAGTACTTC. It codes for CSVDRAGRGETQYF.

This clonotype was counted many times. The chain has TRBV7-2 and TRBJ2-5; D remains ambiguous. Germline loops: CDR1 SGHTA, CDR2 FQGNSA. The V gene lost 2 bases and the J gene lost 5 bases, with 15 bases spanning the gap. The CDR3 totals 15 residues. The CDR3 DNA follows: TGTGCCAGCAGCTTAAGGCGCTTGGCCGGGGAGACCCAGTACTTC. Encoded protein: CASSLRRLAGETQYF.

V and J are TRBV12-3 or TRBV12-4 and TRBJ2-3, with D uncertain. The V and J ends lost 5 bases and 2 bases respectively, with 11 bases between them. The CDR3 sequence is 14 residues long. The CDR3 is CASSPSVLTDTQYF. The CDR3 DNA is TGTGCCAGCAGTCCCTCCGTTCTCACAGATACGCAGTATTTT.